Described below is a single TCR beta chain sequence and its context. The repertoire was sequenced with immunoSEQ multiplex PCR; TCRdb's copy has only in-frame clones and lacks some. The sample carries approximately 110,000 clones, approximately 70% recorded once. CDR1 is PRHDT, CDR2 FYEKMQ, per germline (reference sequence). Between the trimmed V and J ends, which lost 4 bases and 2 bases, there was a span of 12 bases. The CDR3 has 14 residues. This sample stems from a study of shared clonotypes between healthy human individuals. The sample consisted of memory CD8+ T cells sorted from blood. The subset: CD45RO+ cells pooled with CCR7-negative TemRA cells. The V gene is TRBV13, the J gene TRBJ2-7, with D perhaps being TRBD1 or TRBD2 (6 bases each). The TCR comes from a woman aged 25 to 39 in good health. CDR3 nucleotides: TGTGCCAGCAGCTCCCACGGGGGCCCCTACGAGCAGTACTTC. Its translation is CASSSHGGPYEQYF.